This TCR beta chain was sequenced in a study of identical twins. Study observations and caveats: Memory repertoires lacked the insertion deficit that abundant cord blood beta clonotypes showed. Twins' excess sharing was less marked for out-of-frame beta sequences. Researchers caution that invariant MAIT and iNKT cells could partly confound zero-insertion analyses.

This CDR3 has 14 amino acids. Trimming left V 1 base short and J 0 bases short, with 7 bases between. Germline assignment: CDR1 DFQATT and CDR2 SNEGSKA (reference sequence). Through template switching, a universal primer site was introduced, and the cDNA contained unique molecular identifiers. Via MiXCR, TCRdb re-called the 5' RACE reads, giving one row per CDR3 protein. The sample lists 1.5 million to 2 million distinct CDR3 sequences, roughly a third occurring once. This clonotype has just a few counts. As yet, its antigen is unknown. This chain joins TRBV20-1 and TRBJ2-1, with D unclear. The sequenced sample was cord blood. This receptor was taken from a newborn girl in good health. CDR3 sequence (DNA): TGCAGTGCTAGAGGGCAGTACTCCTACAATGAGCAGTTCTTC. It codes for CSARGQYSYNEQFF.